The 20 T cell receptor beta chains given below trace back to one sample, sequenced in a study of T cells in Graves' hyperthyroidism and ophthalmopathy. Researchers took RNA transcripts and amplified the TCR beta CDR3 regions from them. Primed by the HTBI set, a first-round RT-PCR was run on the TCR CDR3. TCRdb independently ran MiXCR on the multiplex PCR reads; one entry per CDR3 protein. The sample shows about 400,000 distinct CDR3 sequences, about 15% of them seen only once. Sequences were obtained from blood. The receptors here all came from a woman younger than 35 with Graves' hyperthyroidism.

This clonotype was seen ten or more times. This chain connects TRBV6-1 to TRBJ1-6, with TRBD1 matching 7 bases. This CDR3 is 15 amino acids long. Germline CDR1 and CDR2: MNHNS and SASEGT. With 5 bases clipped from V and 4 bases from J, the junction kept 5 bases outside the gene matches. The CDR3 bases are TGTGCCAGCAGTTCCGGACAGGCTTATAATTCACCCCTCCACTTT. This sequence encodes CASSSGQAYNSPLHF.

The chain uses TRBV20-1 and TRBJ1-1, with 10 nucleotides matching TRBD1. The CDR3 consists of 13 residues. Unmatched junction bases numbered 2, after V lost 4 bases and J lost 3 bases. Germline V gives CDR1 DFQATT, CDR2 SNEGSKA (reference sequence). This CDR3 is CSATGQGDTEAFF. The CDR3 nucleotides are TGCAGTGCTACCGGACAGGGGGACACTGAAGCTTTCTTT.

This clonotype was seen many times. This rearrangement joins TRBV29-1 to TRBJ2-1; D is unresolved. Germline values: CDR1 SQVTM, CDR2 ANQGSEA. This CDR3 has 13 residues. V was cut by 4 bases and J by 3 bases, with 10 bases left in between. Here the CDR3 reads CSVAPVNYNEQFF. CDR3 coding DNA: TGCAGCGTTGCGCCCGTGAACTACAATGAGCAGTTCTTC.

This clonotype was detected many times. J is TRBJ2-2 and V is TRBV13, with a weak D call TRBD1 (6 bases). Germline V lookup: CDR1 PRHDT, CDR2 FYEKMQ (reference sequence). The CDR3 consists of 16 residues. The V end was cut by 4 bases, the J end by 0 bases, with 12 bases between. CDR3 DNA sequence: TGTGCCAGCAGCTGCTACAGGGTCGCGAACACCGGGGAGCTGTTTTTT. It codes for CASSCYRVANTGELFF.

This clonotype was detected ten times or more. The V call is TRBV7-9, the J call TRBJ2-1; 7 bases line up with TRBD2. The CDR3 is 14 residues long. The V gene's germline CDR1 is SEHNR and CDR2 FQNEAQ (reference sequence). With V trimmed by 5 bases and J by 4 bases, 5 bases remained unmatched. Written as DNA, the CDR3 is TGTGCCAGCAGCCCGGGAGGTATATACAATGAGCAGTTCTTC. It yields the protein CASSPGGIYNEQFF.

This clonotype was observed many times. The chain links TRBV20-1 to TRBJ2-7; no definite D call. The germline V gene has CDR1 DFQATT and CDR2 SNEGSKA (reference sequence). V lost 3 bases, J lost 4 bases, and 22 bases lay in between. The CDR3 extends over 16 amino acids. For the CDR3, the DNA is TGCAGTGCTAGTCGTCCTGGCCCGGGCGCGGCGTACGAGCAGTACTTC. This translates into CSASRPGPGAAYEQYF.

At least ten counts were recorded for this clonotype. This chain joins TRBV12-3 or TRBV12-4 and TRBJ1-2; D gene ambiguous. Trimming took 8 bases from V and 5 from J, leaving 9 bases between them. The CDR3 sequence is 11 residues long. In nucleotides, the CDR3 is TGTGCCAGCCGAGCGGGGTATGGCTACACCTTC. It translates to CASRAGYGYTF.

This clonotype was observed at least ten times. This chain joins TRBV20-1 and TRBJ2-1; possible D gene TRBD2, 5 bases. The germline CDR1 and CDR2 sequences are DFQATT and SNEGSKA (reference sequence). Deletions cut 1 base from V and 2 bases from J, with 15 bases between. The CDR3 is made up of 16 amino acids. CDR3 residues: CSARVPRAETYNEQFF. Written as DNA, the CDR3 is TGCAGTGCTAGAGTCCCGAGAGCGGAGACCTACAATGAGCAGTTCTTC.

At least ten counts were recorded for this clonotype. The J gene is TRBJ2-2, the V gene TRBV12-3 or TRBV12-4, with D possibly matching TRBD1 (5 bases). V lost 3 bases and J lost 0, with 8 bases in between. CDR3 length: 15 residues. CDR3 sequence reads: CASSFWGTNTGELFF. For the CDR3, the DNA is TGTGCCAGCAGTTTTTGGGGCACGAACACCGGGGAGCTGTTTTTT.

This clonotype was detected many times. The CDR3 DNA reads TGTGCCATCAGTGGGACTAGCGGGACTTACGAGCAGTACTTC. It yields the protein CAISGTSGTYEQYF. The chain employs TRBV10-3 and TRBJ2-7, with 12 bases matching TRBD2. CDR1 and CDR2 (germline): ENHRY, SYGVKD. With V trimmed by 4 bases and J by 4 bases, 2 bases remained unmatched. The CDR3 covers 14 residues.

In the case of this clonotype: A much larger clonotype is one base distant, so this may be a read error. V gene TRBV20-1 combines with J gene TRBJ1-6; D may be TRBD1 (6 bases). Germline V lookup: CDR1 DFQATT, CDR2 SNEGSKA (reference sequence). V was clipped by 7 bases and J by 10 bases, with 14 bases between them. This CDR3 has 12 residues. In DNA form, the CDR3 reads TGCAGTGTCTCGGAGGGGGAGTCACCCCTCCACTTT. Its protein product is CSVSEGESPLHF.

V and J are TRBV29-1 and TRBJ2-7, with 7 bases aligning to TRBD2. The CDR3 has 11 amino acids. Germline CDR1 is SQVTM and CDR2 is ANQGSEA. J lost 4 bases, V lost 6 bases, and 3 bases had no gene match. Here the CDR3 DNA reads TGCAGCGTGGAGGGAGGGTACGAGCAGTACTTC. Amino acids: CSVEGGYEQYF.

This clonotype was recorded a few times. The rearrangement joins TRBV20-1 to TRBJ2-7, with 9 bases fitting TRBD2. From germline, CDR1 is DFQATT and CDR2 SNEGSKA (reference sequence). CDR3 length: 15 residues. Trimming at V came to 6 bases and at J to 2 bases, leaving 11 bases not matched to a gene. This CDR3 reads CSALELVAGAYEQYF. The CDR3 bases are TGCAGTGCGCTGGAGCTAGTAGCGGGGGCCTACGAGCAGTACTTC.

This clonotype showed up many times. This chain joins TRBV12-3 or TRBV12-4 and TRBJ2-5; D not resolved. V gave up 2 bases and J gave up 5 bases, with 9 bases separating them. CDR3 size: 13 residues. For the CDR3, the DNA is TGTGCCAGCAGTTTAAGCCCCTGGGAGACCCAGTACTTC. It yields the protein CASSLSPWETQYF.

The rearrangement links TRBV9 to TRBJ1-6; weak D call: TRBD1 (5 bases). Trimming took 1 base from V and 6 from J, leaving 5 bases between them. CDR3 size: 13 residues. Per germline, CDR1 SGDLS and CDR2 YYNGEE. The DNA for the CDR3 is TGTGCCAGCAGCGTACAGGGTAATTCACCCCTCCACTTT. Protein sequence: CASSVQGNSPLHF. Drawing the rest from reference TRBV9 and TRBJ1-6, the complete variable domain is DSGVTQTPKHLITATGQRVTLRCSPRSGDLSVYWYQQSLDQGLQFLIQYYNGEERAKGNILERFSAQQFPDLHSELNLSSLELGDSALYFCASSVQGNSPLHFGNGTRLTVT.

The table lists this clonotype with many counts. The chain links TRBV11-2 to TRBJ2-3; TRBD2 matches 14 bases. The J segment lost 4 bases and the V segment lost 6 bases, leaving 24 bases of the junction unmatched. The CDR3 extends over 22 amino acids. The germline gives CDR1 SGHAT, CDR2 FQNNGV. The DNA of the CDR3 is TGTGCCAGCAGTTACTACGGGACAAGTAGGTTTGGGACTAGCGGGAGTCCAGATACGCAGTATTTT. Translating gives CASSYYGTSRFGTSGSPDTQYF.

With regard to this clonotype: A much larger clone differs from this one at a single base, so this may be a read error. V and J are TRBV3-1 and TRBJ2-7, with D tentatively TRBD2 (6 bases). Germline V gene lookup returns CDR1 LGHDT and CDR2 YNNKEL (reference sequence). This CDR3 comprises 11 residues. Trimming shortened V by 1 base and J by 12 bases, and 10 bases separated the two germline ends. DNA of the CDR3: TGTGCCAGCAGCCAAGCGGGACTGCGGTACTTC. Translation gives CASSQAGLRYF.

This clonotype has only a few counts. Mismatch with germline at one junction end may stem from a read error. The chain couples TRBV15 to TRBJ2-7; weak D call: TRBD2 (6 bases). The CDR3 is 16 amino acids. The germline V gene has CDR1 LNHNV and CDR2 YYDKDF (reference sequence). This CDR3 is CATSREKPGLIYDQYF. CDR3 coding DNA: TGTGCCACCAGCAGAGAAAAGCCGGGACTGATCTACGACCAGTACTTC. Based on the CDR3 plus reference TRBV15 and TRBJ2-7, the full variable domain is DAMVIQNPRYQVTQFGKPVTLSCSQTLNHNVMYWYQQKSSQAPKLLFHYYDKDFNNEADTPDNFQSRRPNTSFCFLDIRSPGLGDTAMYLCATSREKPGLIYDQYFGPGTRLTVT.

This clonotype was recorded once. The chain links TRBV11-2 to TRBJ2-5, with D possibly being TRBD1 or TRBD2 (5 bases each). Germline V gene sequence: CDR1 SGHAT, CDR2 FQNNGV. V lost 5 bases to trimming and J lost 5 bases, with 18 bases between them. This CDR3 contains 15 residues. The CDR3 sequence: CASSGEIGAGETQYF. DNA for the CDR3: TGTGCCAGCAGCGGCGAGATCGGGGCAGGGGAGACCCAGTACTTC.

A few counts support this clonotype. The chain is built from TRBV29-1 and TRBJ2-1; 8 bases map to TRBD2. This CDR3 is built from 14 residues. V gave up 2 bases and J gave up 4 bases; unmatched junction bases: 4. The germline CDR1 and CDR2 sequences are SQVTM and ANQGSEA. CDR3 in amino acids: CSVEWTSRYNEQFF. In DNA form, the CDR3 reads TGCAGCGTTGAATGGACTAGCAGATACAATGAGCAGTTCTTC.